A selection of T cell receptor beta chains follows, all from one sample in a study of glioma-infiltrating T cells. MiXCR, run by TCRdb on the multiplex PCR reads, gives a single entry per CDR3 protein. The table includes more than 95,000 distinct CDR3 sequences, around 31% detected once. The sequenced sample consisted of glioma tissue, nonneoplastic brain tissue, or PBMCs (not recorded which). Source of these receptors: a human donor with low-grade glioma or glioblastoma, undergoing nonglioma brain surgery, or in good health (not recorded which). Each CDR3 is given with its conserved first and last residue. Each record gives: V gene, J gene, clone size, D gene, CDR3 DNA, CDR3 protein. D genes are given only for firm matches. Clone size is not always given. Where it is, it says once, few, many or a class for expanded clones.

TRBV12-3/TRBV12-4	TRBJ1-2	.	.	TGTGCCAGCAGTTCCCCGCTTATGGGGAACTATGGCTACACCTTC	CASSSPLMGNYGYTF
TRBV20-1	TRBJ1-5	many	.	TGCAGTGCTAGAAGTGGGGGAGGACATCAGCCCCAGCATTTT	CSARSGGGHQPQHF
TRBV6-1	TRBJ1-1	many	.	TGTGCCAGCAGTTCCCCGCAGAACACTGAAGCTTTCTTT	CASSSPQNTEAFF
TRBV5-1	TRBJ2-1	few	.	TGCGCCAGCCATACAGGGCTTATGAATGAGCAGTTCTTC	CASHTGLMNEQFF
TRBV2	TRBJ1-5	.	.	TGTGCCAGCTCCGGAAACAGCCAGGTTTTCAGCCCCCAGCATTTT	CASSGNSQVFSPQHF
TRBV6-1	TRBJ1-5	many	TRBD1	TGTGCCAGCGGGACAGGGGAGGGTCAGCCCCAGCATTTT	CASGTGEGQPQHF
TRBV7-9	TRBJ2-3	.	.	TGTGCCAGCAGCTTGGGGGCAGGGGCCACAGATACGCAGTATTTT	CASSLGAGATDTQYF
TRBV18	TRBJ1-1	many	.	TGTGCCAGCTCACCACCGGGGAGCACTGAAGCTTTCTTT	CASSPPGSTEAFF
TRBV29-1	TRBJ1-2	few	.	TGCAGCGTTGAAGAAAAGGGAAGTTACACCTTC	CSVEEKGSYTF
TRBV5-1	TRBJ1-1	few	.	TGCGCCAGCAGCTTGGATTTCACTGAAGCTTTCTTT	CASSLDFTEAFF
TRBV28	TRBJ1-5	many	.	TGTGCCAGCATTCCAGACAGAAATCAGCCCCAGCATTTT	CASIPDRNQPQHF
TRBV5-1	TRBJ2-1	many	.	TGCGCCAGCAGCTTGTTGTCAGCCTACTACAATGAGCAGTTCTTC	CASSLLSAYYNEQFF
TRBV28	TRBJ2-7	many	.	TGTGCCAGCAGTTCGCCAGGGGTCTCCTACGAGCAGTACTTC	CASSSPGVSYEQYF
TRBV14	TRBJ2-5	few	.	TGTGCCAGCAGCCAAGGGGCCCAAGAGACCCAGTACTTC	CASSQGAQETQYF
TRBV6-6	TRBJ2-5	many	.	TGTGCCAGCAGTTACTCGGCTAATCAAGAGACCCAGTACTTC	CASSYSANQETQYF
TRBV10-3	TRBJ2-5	many	.	TGTGCCATCAGTTTGGACTTTTTCGAAGAGACCCAGTACTTC	CAISLDFFEETQYF
TRBV3-1	TRBJ1-5	few	.	TGTGCCAGCGGCGCCCTCCATCAGCCCCAGCATTTT	CASGALHQPQHF
TRBV24-1	TRBJ2-3	many	TRBD1	TGTGCCACCAGTGTCGGGACAGGGGGAACAGATACGCAGTATTTT	CATSVGTGGTDTQYF
TRBV3-1	TRBJ1-1	.	.	TGTGCCAGCCGCGTCACAGGGACGAACACTGAAGCTTTCTTT	CASRVTGTNTEAFF
TRBV19	TRBJ2-1	few	.	TGTGCCAGTAGCATGCGTGTCCCGCCCAATGAGCAGTTCTTC	CASSMRVPPNEQFF
TRBV5-1	TRBJ2-7	.	TRBD2	TGCGCCAGCAGCTTGGGGACTAGCGACGCCTACGAGCAGTACTTC	CASSLGTSDAYEQYF
TRBV6-1	TRBJ2-1	many	TRBD1	TGTGCCAGCAGTCCACGACAGGGGACCTACAATGAGCAGTTCTTC	CASSPRQGTYNEQFF
TRBV28	TRBJ1-5	many	TRBD1	TGTGCCAGCAGTCAGACAGGGGACCATCAGCCCCAGCATTTT	CASSQTGDHQPQHF
TRBV6-6	TRBJ1-1	many	.	TGTGCCAGCAGTTACAACGTTGGGAGGACTGAAGCTTTCTTT	CASSYNVGRTEAFF
TRBV7-6	TRBJ2-5	.	.	TGTGCCAGCAGCTTGGGGACTGAGGGACAGACCCAGTACTTC	CASSLGTEGQTQYF
TRBV6-1	TRBJ2-7	many	.	TGTGCCAGCAGACCCTCCGGGACCTACGAGCAGTACTTC	CASRPSGTYEQYF
TRBV7-8	TRBJ2-7	many	.	TGTGCCAGCAGCTTTCCAATCTCACTAGAAAGCTACGAGCAGTACTTC	CASSFPISLESYEQYF
TRBV12-3/TRBV12-4	TRBJ1-2	many	.	TGTGCCAGCAGGACCGGGACAACCTACTATGGCTACACCTTC	CASRTGTTYYGYTF
TRBV20-1	TRBJ2-1	many	.	TGCAGTGCTAGGTCTGCTGTCAGGGACAATGAGCAGTTCTTC	CSARSAVRDNEQFF
TRBV7-3	TRBJ1-1	.	.	TGTGCCAGCAGCATCAACGGGGGAGGGGAAGCTTTCTTT	CASSINGGGEAFF
TRBV2	TRBJ2-5	few	TRBD2	TGTGCCAGCCGGGGATTGGGGACTACACAAGAGACCCAGTACTTC	CASRGLGTTQETQYF
TRBV20-1	TRBJ2-5	many	.	TGCAGTGCTAGAGATTCGGAAGGGGTAGAGACCCAGTACTTC	CSARDSEGVETQYF
TRBV4-3	TRBJ1-2	.	.	TGCGCCAGCAGCTATACTGATCTCGAAGGGGTTGGCTACACCTTC	CASSYTDLEGVGYTF
TRBV29-1	TRBJ1-2	.	.	TGCAGCGTTGCAGAGACGGAGGGTACCGGCTACACCTTC	CSVAETEGTGYTF